Below are 18 T cell receptor beta chains sequenced from a single sample in a study of blood T cells in healthy people across ages. A second PCR of roughly 7 to 11 cycles used a sample-barcoded 5' primer and a J-beta primer mix. TCRdb recomputed calls from the 5' RACE reads with MiXCR, one row per CDR3 protein. The sample lists about 380,000 distinct CDR3 sequences; approximately 47% were seen once. The material sequenced was blood. Receptors were obtained from a man in his sixties in good health.

On this clonotype: A much larger clone lies one base from this, so it may be a read error. CDR3 amino acids: CVSSPLGVLQGEQYF. Written as DNA, the CDR3 is TGTGTCAGCAGCCCCCTAGGAGTCCTTCAGGGGGAGCAGTACTTC. The chain couples TRBV11-2 to TRBJ2-4, with 7 bases matching TRBD1. Germline V lookup: CDR1 SGHAT, CDR2 FQNNGV. This CDR3 has 15 residues. Variable domain in full (rest from reference TRBV11-2 and TRBJ2-4): EAGVAQSPRYKIIEKRQSVAFWCNPISGHATLYWYQQILGQGPKLLIQFQNNGVVDDSQLPKDRFSAERLKGVDSTLKIQPAKLEDSAVYLCVSSPLGVLQGEQYFGAGTRLSVL.

This clonotype was counted between two and nine times. V gene TRBV29-1 combines with J gene TRBJ1-5; 7 nucleotides line up with TRBD1. Germline values: CDR1 SQVTM, CDR2 ANQGSEA. The CDR3 covers 13 residues. V gave up 7 bases and J gave up 10 bases; unmatched junction bases: 13. The CDR3 DNA sequence: TGCAGCGCCGGACAGGACCCCTCAGGACCCCAGCATTTT. It encodes CSAGQDPSGPQHF.

The chain has TRBV28 and TRBJ2-3, with D possibly TRBD2 on 6 matching bases. CDR3 size: 16 residues. Per the germline V gene, CDR1 is MDHEN and CDR2 is SYDVKM. V was pared by 7 bases and J by 2 bases, with 19 bases between. Written as DNA, the CDR3 is TGTGCCAGCACCAACCCGGGACTGCAGATCACAGATACGCAGTATTTT. This codes for CASTNPGLQITDTQYF.

The rearrangement links TRBV11-2 to TRBJ1-1, with a weak D call TRBD1 (6 bases). The CDR3 loop spans 14 amino acids. V lost 3 bases and J 5 bases, leaving 13 bases between the germline ends. Germline CDR1 reads SGHAT; CDR2 reads FQNNGV. CDR3 sequence (DNA): TGTGCCAGCAGCTTTGCGGGGCAGGGGACTGAAGCTTTCTTT. Its protein product is CASSFAGQGTEAFF.

To note about this clonotype: A much larger clone sits a single nucleotide away, making a read error possible. V usage is TRBV18 and J usage is TRBJ1-1; 7 bases are shared with TRBD1. This CDR3 contains 14 residues. V shed 3 bases and J 5 bases; nucleotides not matched to a gene: 6. CDR1 is KGHSH and CDR2 is LQKENI in the germline V gene. CDR3 sequence: CASSPNTGATEAFF. The CDR3 DNA follows: TGTGCCAGCTCACCCAACACAGGGGCAACTGAAGCTTTCTTT.

This sequence joins TRBV4-3 and TRBJ2-1, with 7 bases lining up with TRBD2. The CDR3 is 15 residues long. The germline V gene encodes CDR1 LGHNA and CDR2 YSLEER. Trimming took 1 base from V and 5 from J; bases not matched to a gene: 5. CDR3 amino acids: CASSQVREVDNEQFF. CDR3 coding DNA: TGCGCCAGCAGCCAAGTCCGGGAGGTGGACAATGAGCAGTTCTTC.

This chain uses TRBV7-2 with TRBJ2-1; weak D call: TRBD2 (6 bases). The V and J ends lost 5 bases and 0 bases respectively, with 11 bases between them. Germline CDR1 SGHTA, CDR2 FQGNSA. The CDR3 covers 15 residues. In nucleotides, the CDR3 is TGTGCCAGCAGCCGGGACTCCAGCTCCTACAATGAGCAGTTCTTC. This encodes CASSRDSSSYNEQFF.

The rearrangement joins TRBV7-9 to TRBJ2-1; 8 bases are shared with TRBD2. In germline, CDR1 is SEHNR, CDR2 FQNEAQ (reference sequence). J was trimmed by 3 bases and V by 0 bases; bases with no gene match: 1. The CDR3 is made up of 15 amino acids. CDR3 sequence reads: CASSLASGNYNEQFF. The CDR3 DNA reads TGTGCCAGCAGCTTAGCTAGCGGGAACTACAATGAGCAGTTCTTC.

The chain links TRBV7-2 to TRBJ2-1; no clear D. The CDR3 is 13 residues long. Germline CDR1 is SGHTA and CDR2 is FQGNSA. V was shortened by 8 bases and J by 6 bases, with 14 bases between the two germline ends. The CDR3 nucleotides read TGTGCCAGCCAATCGGTCCTAGGCAATGAGCAGTTCTTC. It specifies CASQSVLGNEQFF.

This clonotype was counted between two and nine times. The chain uses TRBV7-2 and TRBJ2-5; 15 nucleotides match TRBD2. The tail of the sequence fits TRBJ2-7 better, so the J call may be wrong. The CDR3 length is 15 residues. CDR1 is SGHTA, CDR2 FQGNSA, per germline. CDR3 protein: CASSLEGLAGGEQYF. CDR3 DNA sequence: TGTGCCAGCAGCTTAGAGGGACTAGCGGGGGGCGAGCAGTACTTC.

This clonotype came up many times. Here the CDR3 DNA reads TGTGCCAGCACCGGGGCGAGGGCTAGCGGGGGCAATGAGCAGTTCTTC. Residues: CASTGARASGGNEQFF. The chain couples TRBV6-5 to TRBJ2-1, with 10 nucleotides matching TRBD2. V lost 7 bases and J lost 6; bases outside the gene matches: 12. The CDR3 is 16 amino acids. Germline CDR1 and CDR2: MNHEY and SVGAGI.

The chain links TRBV6-5 to TRBJ2-1; D is uncertain. The CDR3 is made up of 11 amino acids. Trimming took off 5 bases at V and 8 bases at J, with 7 bases between the two ends. CDR1 is MNHEY and CDR2 is SVGAGI in the germline V gene. Here the CDR3 DNA reads TGTGCCAGCAGTGGGAACTATGAGCAGTTCTTC. It specifies CASSGNYEQFF.

V and J are TRBV29-1 and TRBJ1-1; D ambiguous. CDR3 size: 12 residues. Germline assignment: CDR1 SQVTM and CDR2 ANQGSEA. The CDR3 reads CSASDGNTEAFF. The CDR3 bases are TGCAGTGCATCCGACGGGAACACTGAAGCTTTCTTT. Based on the CDR3 plus reference TRBV29-1 and TRBJ1-1, the full variable domain is SAVISQKPSRDICQRGTSLTIQCQVDSQVTMMFWYRQQPGQSLTLIATANQGSEATYESGFVIDKFPISRPNLTFSTLTVSNMSPEDSSIYLCSASDGNTEAFFGQGTRLTVV.

This sequence joins TRBV20-1 and TRBJ1-4, with D possibly matching TRBD1 (5 bases). Trimming shortened V by 6 bases and J by 4 bases, and 9 bases separated the two germline ends. CDR3 length: 12 amino acids. Germline V gene data show CDR1 as DFQATT and CDR2 as SNEGSKA (reference sequence). CDR3 in DNA: TGCAGTGCCGGGGCCCTTAATGAAAAACTGTTTTTT. Residues: CSAGALNEKLFF.

As DNA, the CDR3 is TGCAGTGCTAGCCCCACGTTAAGGGGGAACACTGAAGCTTTCTTT. Encoded protein: CSASPTLRGNTEAFF. V usage is TRBV20-1 and J usage is TRBJ1-1, with D possibly being TRBD1 (5 bases). This CDR3 has 15 amino acids. CDR1 DFQATT and CDR2 SNEGSKA come from the germline V gene (reference sequence). V gave up 3 bases and J gave up 1 base, with 15 bases separating them.

V is TRBV29-1 and J is TRBJ1-3; D remains unclear. The CDR3 sequence is 12 residues long. CDR1 and CDR2 (germline): SQVTM, ANQGSEA. Trimming cost V 5 bases and J 4 bases, with 9 bases left between them. DNA of the CDR3: TGCAGCGTTAGGCCTTCAGGAAACACCATATATTTT. It encodes CSVRPSGNTIYF.

This clonotype was picked up a small number of times. This chain connects TRBV5-5 to TRBJ2-2; weak D call: TRBD1 (6 bases). This CDR3 contains 15 residues. Trimming pared 2 bases from V and 2 bases from J, leaving 10 bases between. CDR1 and CDR2 (germline): SGHKS, YYEKEE (reference sequence). The CDR3 DNA is TGTGCCAGCAGCTTCGGACAGCCAAACACCGGGGAGCTGTTTTTT. This sequence encodes CASSFGQPNTGELFF.

This clonotype was recorded only once. The chain combines TRBV11-2 with TRBJ1-1; D uncertain. With 3 bases removed from V and 11 bases from J, the gap between germline ends came to 13 bases. Germline lookup yields CDR1 SGHAT and CDR2 FQNNGV. The CDR3 runs 12 residues. DNA of the CDR3: TGTGCCAGCAGCTTCCCTCACGCTGTGGCTTTCTTT. Its translation is CASSFPHAVAFF.